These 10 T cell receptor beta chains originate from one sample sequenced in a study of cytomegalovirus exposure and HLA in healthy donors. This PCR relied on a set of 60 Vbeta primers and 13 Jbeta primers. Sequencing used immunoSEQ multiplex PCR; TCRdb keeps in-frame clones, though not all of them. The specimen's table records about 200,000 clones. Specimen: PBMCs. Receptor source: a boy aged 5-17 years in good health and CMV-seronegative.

The CDR3 nucleotides read TGTGCCACCAAAACCGAGGGCCCTAATGAAAAACTGTTTTTT. Its protein is CATKTEGPNEKLFF. This chain uses TRBV6-5 with TRBJ1-4; D unclear. Looked up from germline, CDR1 is MNHEY and CDR2 is SVGAGI. V lost 10 bases to trimming and J lost 3 bases, with 15 bases between them. The CDR3 has 14 residues.

For the CDR3, the DNA is TGTGCCAGCAGCTCGGGGGGGCGTGGGAATGAGCAGTTCTTC. Translation gives CASSSGGRGNEQFF. This chain uses TRBV5-5 with TRBJ2-1; TRBD2 aligns across 8 bases. Germline CDR1 SGHKS, CDR2 YYEKEE (reference sequence). V trimming: 3 bases; J trimming: 7 bases; junction bases outside the gene matches: 6. The CDR3 has 14 residues.

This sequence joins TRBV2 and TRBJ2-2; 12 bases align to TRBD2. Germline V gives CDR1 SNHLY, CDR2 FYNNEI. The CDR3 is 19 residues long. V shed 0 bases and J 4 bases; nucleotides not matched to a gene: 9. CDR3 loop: CASSEARPSGGALTGELFF. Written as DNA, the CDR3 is TGTGCCAGCAGTGAAGCGCGCCCTAGCGGGGGGGCACTCACCGGGGAGCTGTTTTTT.

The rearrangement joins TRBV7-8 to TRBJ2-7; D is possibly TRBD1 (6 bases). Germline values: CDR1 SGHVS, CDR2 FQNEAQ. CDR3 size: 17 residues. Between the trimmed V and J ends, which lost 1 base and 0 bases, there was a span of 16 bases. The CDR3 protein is CASSLEAAGATSYEQYF. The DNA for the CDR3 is TGTGCCAGCAGCTTAGAGGCCGCAGGGGCCACCTCCTACGAGCAGTACTTC.

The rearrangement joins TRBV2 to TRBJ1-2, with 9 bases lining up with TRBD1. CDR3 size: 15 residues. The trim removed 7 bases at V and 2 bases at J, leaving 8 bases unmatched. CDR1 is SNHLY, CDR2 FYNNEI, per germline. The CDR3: CASNVIGTGNYGYTF. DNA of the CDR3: TGTGCCAGCAACGTAATTGGGACAGGGAACTATGGCTACACCTTC.

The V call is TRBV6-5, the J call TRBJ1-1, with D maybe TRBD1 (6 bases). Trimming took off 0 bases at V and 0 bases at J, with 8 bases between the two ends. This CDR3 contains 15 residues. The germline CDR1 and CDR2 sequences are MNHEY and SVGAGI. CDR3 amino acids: CASSYSDSLNTEAFF. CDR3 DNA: TGTGCCAGCAGTTACTCGGACAGTTTGAACACTGAAGCTTTCTTT.

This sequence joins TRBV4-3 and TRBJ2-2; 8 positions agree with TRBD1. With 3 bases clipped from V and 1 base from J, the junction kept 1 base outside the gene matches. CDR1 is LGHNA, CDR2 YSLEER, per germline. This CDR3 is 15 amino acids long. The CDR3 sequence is CASSQTGENTGELFF. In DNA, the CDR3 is TGCGCCAGCAGCCAGACAGGGGAGAACACCGGGGAGCTGTTTTTT.

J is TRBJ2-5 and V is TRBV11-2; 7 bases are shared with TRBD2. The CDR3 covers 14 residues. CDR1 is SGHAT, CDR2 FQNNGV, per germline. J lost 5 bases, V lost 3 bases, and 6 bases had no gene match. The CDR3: CASSLKRGWETQYF. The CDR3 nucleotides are TGTGCCAGCAGCTTGAAGCGGGGTTGGGAGACCCAGTACTTC.

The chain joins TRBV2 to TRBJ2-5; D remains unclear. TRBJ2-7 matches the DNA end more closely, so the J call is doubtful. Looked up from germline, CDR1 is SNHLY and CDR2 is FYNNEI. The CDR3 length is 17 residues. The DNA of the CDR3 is TGTGCCAGCAGTACTCACCAGGTTCTTGGATTACCCTACGAGCAGTACTTC. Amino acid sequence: CASSTHQVLGLPYEQYF.

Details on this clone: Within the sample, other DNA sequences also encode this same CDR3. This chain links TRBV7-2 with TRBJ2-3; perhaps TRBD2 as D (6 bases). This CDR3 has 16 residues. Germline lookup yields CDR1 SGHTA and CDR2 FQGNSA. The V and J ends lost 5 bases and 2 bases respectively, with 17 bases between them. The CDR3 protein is CASSPRLAGHTDTQYF. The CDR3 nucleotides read TGTGCCAGCAGCCCCAGACTGGCGGGGCACACAGATACGCAGTATTTT.